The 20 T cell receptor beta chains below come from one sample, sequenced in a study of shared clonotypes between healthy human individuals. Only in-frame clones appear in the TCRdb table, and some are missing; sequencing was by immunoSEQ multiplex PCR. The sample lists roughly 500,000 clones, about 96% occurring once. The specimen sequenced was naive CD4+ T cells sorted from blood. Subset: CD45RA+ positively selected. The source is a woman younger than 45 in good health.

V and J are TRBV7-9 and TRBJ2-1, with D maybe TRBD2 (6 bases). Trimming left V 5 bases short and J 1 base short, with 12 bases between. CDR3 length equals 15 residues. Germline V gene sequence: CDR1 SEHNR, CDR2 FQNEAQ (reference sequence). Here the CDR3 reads CASSPGRGSYNEQFF. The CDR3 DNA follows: TGTGCCAGCAGCCCCGGGCGGGGATCCTACAATGAGCAGTTCTTC.

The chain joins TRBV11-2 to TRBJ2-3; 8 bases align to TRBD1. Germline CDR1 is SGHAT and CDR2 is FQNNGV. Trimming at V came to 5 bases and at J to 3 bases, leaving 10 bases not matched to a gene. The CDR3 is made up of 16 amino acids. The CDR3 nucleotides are TGTGCCAGCAGCCCCAGAGAGGACAGGGTAACAGATACGCAGTATTTT. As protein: CASSPREDRVTDTQYF.

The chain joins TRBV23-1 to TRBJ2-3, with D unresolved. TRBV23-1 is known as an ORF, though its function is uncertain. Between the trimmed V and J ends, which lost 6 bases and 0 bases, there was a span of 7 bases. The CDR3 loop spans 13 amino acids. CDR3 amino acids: CASRDTSTDTQYF. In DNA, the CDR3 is TGCGCCAGCAGAGACACTAGCACAGATACGCAGTATTTT.

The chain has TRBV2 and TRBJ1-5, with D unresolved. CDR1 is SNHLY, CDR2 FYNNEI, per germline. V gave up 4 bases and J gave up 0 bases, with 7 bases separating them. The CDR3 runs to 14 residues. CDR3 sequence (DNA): TGTGCCAGCAGTGTGCGGGTTAGCAATCAGCCCCAGCATTTT. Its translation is CASSVRVSNQPQHF.

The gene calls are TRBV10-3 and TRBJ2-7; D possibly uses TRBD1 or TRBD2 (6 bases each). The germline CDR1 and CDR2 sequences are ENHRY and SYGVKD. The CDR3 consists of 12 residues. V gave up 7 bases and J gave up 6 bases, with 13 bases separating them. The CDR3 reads CAITSQGGEQYF. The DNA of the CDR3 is TGTGCCATCACTTCACAGGGAGGCGAGCAGTACTTC.

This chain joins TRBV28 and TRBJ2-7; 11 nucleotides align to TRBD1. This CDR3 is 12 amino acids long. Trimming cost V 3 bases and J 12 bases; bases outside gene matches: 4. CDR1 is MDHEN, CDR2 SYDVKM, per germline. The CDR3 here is CASSFWTGGSYF. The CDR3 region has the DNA TGTGCCAGCAGTTTTTGGACAGGGGGCTCGTACTTC.

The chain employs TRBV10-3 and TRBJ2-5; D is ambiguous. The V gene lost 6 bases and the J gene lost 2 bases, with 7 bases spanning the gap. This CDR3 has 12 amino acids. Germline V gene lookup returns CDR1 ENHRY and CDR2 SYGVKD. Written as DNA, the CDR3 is TGTGCCATCAGGGGGTCACAAGAGACCCAGTACTTC. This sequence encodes CAIRGSQETQYF.

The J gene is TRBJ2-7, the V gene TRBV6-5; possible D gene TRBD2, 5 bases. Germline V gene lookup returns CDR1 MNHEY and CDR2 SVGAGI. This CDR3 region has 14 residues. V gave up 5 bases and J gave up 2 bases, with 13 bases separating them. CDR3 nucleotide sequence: TGTGCCAGCAGTAGAAAACTAGATACCTACGAGCAGTACTTC. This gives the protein CASSRKLDTYEQYF.

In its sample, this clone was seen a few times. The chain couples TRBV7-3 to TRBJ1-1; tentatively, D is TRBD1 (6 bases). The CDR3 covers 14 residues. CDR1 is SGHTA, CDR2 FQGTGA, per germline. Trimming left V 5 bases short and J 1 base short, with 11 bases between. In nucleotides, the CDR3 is TGTGCCAGCAGCCGACAGGCTGGGAACACTGAAGCTTTCTTT. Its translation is CASSRQAGNTEAFF. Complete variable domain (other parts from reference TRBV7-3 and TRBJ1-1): GAGVSQTPSNKVTEKGKYVELRCDPISGHTALYWYRQSLGQGPEFLIYFQGTGAADDSGLPNDRFFAVRPEGSVSTLKIQRTERGDSAVYLCASSRQAGNTEAFFGQGTRLTVV.

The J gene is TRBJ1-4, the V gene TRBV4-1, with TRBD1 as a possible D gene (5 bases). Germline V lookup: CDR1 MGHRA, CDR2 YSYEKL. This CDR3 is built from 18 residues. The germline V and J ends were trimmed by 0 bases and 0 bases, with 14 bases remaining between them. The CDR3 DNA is TGCGCCAGCAGCCAAGAATGGCGACAGATTGCAACTAATGAAAAACTGTTTTTT. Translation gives CASSQEWRQIATNEKLFF.

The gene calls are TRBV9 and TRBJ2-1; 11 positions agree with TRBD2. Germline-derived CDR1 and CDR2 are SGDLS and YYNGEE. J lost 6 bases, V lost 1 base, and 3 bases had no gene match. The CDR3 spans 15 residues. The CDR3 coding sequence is TGTGCCAGCAGCGTAACTAGCGGGAGTATCAATGAGCAGTTCTTC. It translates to CASSVTSGSINEQFF.

The CDR3 DNA follows: TGTGCCAGTAGTATAGCGGGGCCTAGCAATCAGCCCCAGCATTTT. Amino acids: CASSIAGPSNQPQHF. This sequence joins TRBV19 and TRBJ1-5; TRBD1 is a possible D gene (5 bases). Germline V CDR1 and CDR2: LNHDA, SQIVND (reference sequence). CDR3 length: 15 amino acids. The V end was cut by 1 base, the J end by 0 bases, with 7 bases between.

The CDR3 protein is CASSLVTATWDNEQFF. The CDR3 nucleotides read TGTGCCAGCAGCTTAGTTACGGCCACCTGGGATAATGAGCAGTTCTTC. The chain couples TRBV11-2 to TRBJ2-1; D is uncertain. Trimming left V 1 base short and J 7 bases short, with 17 bases between. From germline, CDR1 is SGHAT and CDR2 FQNNGV. The length of the CDR3 is 16 residues.

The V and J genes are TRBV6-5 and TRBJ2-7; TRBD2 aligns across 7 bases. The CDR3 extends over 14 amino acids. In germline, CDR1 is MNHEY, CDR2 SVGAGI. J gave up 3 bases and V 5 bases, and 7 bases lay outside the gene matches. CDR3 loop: CASSDPGLSYEQYF. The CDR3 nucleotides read TGTGCCAGCAGTGATCCGGGACTAAGCTACGAGCAGTACTTC.

DNA of the CDR3: TGTGCCAGTGCCGGCACTAGCGGTTCCTACGAGCAGTACTTC. Encoded protein: CASAGTSGSYEQYF. The chain employs TRBV2 and TRBJ2-7, with 8 bases matching TRBD2. This CDR3 has 14 residues. J gave up 1 base and V 9 bases, and 8 bases lay outside the gene matches. CDR1 is SNHLY, CDR2 FYNNEI, per germline. The complete variable domain, with remaining parts taken from reference TRBV2 and TRBJ2-7, reads EPEVTQTPSHQVTQMGQEVILRCVPISNHLYFYWYRQILGQKVEFLVSFYNNEISEKSEIFDDQFSVERPDGSNFTLKIRSTKLEDSAMYFCASAGTSGSYEQYFGPGTRLTVT.

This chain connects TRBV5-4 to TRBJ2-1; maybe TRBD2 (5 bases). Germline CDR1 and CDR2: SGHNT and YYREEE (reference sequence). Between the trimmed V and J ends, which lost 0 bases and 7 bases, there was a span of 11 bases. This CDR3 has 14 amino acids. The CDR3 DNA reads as TGTGCCAGCAGCTTGGTCGGTCGCGGGAATGAGCAGTTCTTC. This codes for CASSLVGRGNEQFF.

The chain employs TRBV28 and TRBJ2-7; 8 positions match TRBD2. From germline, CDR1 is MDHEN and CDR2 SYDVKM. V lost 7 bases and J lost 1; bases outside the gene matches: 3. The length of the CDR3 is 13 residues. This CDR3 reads CASTPGGSYEQYF. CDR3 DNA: TGTGCCAGCACCCCGGGGGGGTCCTACGAGCAGTACTTC.

CDR3 protein: CASSSSPTGRTLNQPQHF. The CDR3 DNA is TGTGCCAGCAGTTCATCCCCCACGGGCAGGACCCTCAATCAGCCCCAGCATTTT. The V gene is TRBV27, the J gene TRBJ1-5; D unresolved. In germline, CDR1 is MNHEY, CDR2 SMNVEV (reference sequence). The CDR3 totals 18 residues. Trimming stripped 4 bases from V and 3 bases from J, with 22 bases between.

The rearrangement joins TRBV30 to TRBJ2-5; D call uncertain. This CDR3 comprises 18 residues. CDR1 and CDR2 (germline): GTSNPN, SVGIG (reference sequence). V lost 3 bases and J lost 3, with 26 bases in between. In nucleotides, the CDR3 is TGTGCCTGGAGGATAACGAGGACGGCACTTCGTTACAAAGAGACCCAGTACTTC. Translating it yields CAWRITRTALRYKETQYF.

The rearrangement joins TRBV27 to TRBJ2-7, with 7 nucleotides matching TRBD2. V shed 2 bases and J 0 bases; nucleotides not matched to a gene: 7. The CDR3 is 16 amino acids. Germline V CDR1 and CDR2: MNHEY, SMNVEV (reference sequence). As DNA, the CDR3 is TGTGCCAGCAGTTTAATCGCGGGAGTCCCCTCCTACGAGCAGTACTTC. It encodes CASSLIAGVPSYEQYF.